The rows below give T cell receptor beta chains drawn from one sample of a study of blood T cell repertoires in COVID-19. Method: immunoSEQ multiplex PCR; TCRdb's copy keeps in-frame clones and lacks some. The sample includes roughly 250,000 clones, 80% to 85% of them seen just once. Sequencing input: peripheral blood. These receptors all come from a person between 65 and 80 years old with COVID-19, enrolled during active disease. CDR3s leave out the opening cysteine and the closing phenylalanine or tryptophan. Clone size is stated in some rows and not others, as once, few, many or a class when expanded.

TRBV5-4 | - | ASSPSPAETNTGELF
TRBV4-3 | - | ASLRGGIPGANEKLF
TRBV3-1/TRBV3-2 | - | ASKGGDGHSPLH
TRBV28 | - | ASSFSTELMDTQY
TRBV4-1 | - | ASSQAEVFLTDTDTQY
TRBV19 | - | ASSIRPGEAF
TRBV6-5 | - | ASKDRGQVTEAF
TRBV6-5 | - | ASRPDRLYTEAF
TRBV27 | - | ASSPTARTGELF
TRBV9 | - | ASSGTGDSNQPQH
TRBV7-2 | - | ASSFGGGYQETQY
TRBV29-1 | once | SVGDRGYYGYT
TRBV6-2/TRBV6-3 | - | ASSQPGQYQPQH
TRBV19 | - | ASSREGATKNIQY
TRBV7-2 | - | ASSFGGGLAGYEQY
TRBV14 | - | ASSQAGFGSPLH
TRBV28 | few | ASTNPGGYT
TRBV5-8 | few | ASSKTSGGADTQY
TRBV10-3 | - | AISTRGEVSNNEQF
TRBV19 | once | ASSPDRDSYRKLF
TRBV29-1 | - | SAGTQNTEAF
TRBV3-1/TRBV3-2 | - | AGSQSSGAGELF
TRBV3-1/TRBV3-2 | - | ASSQTGYQPQH
TRBV27 | - | ASRNSGGLDTQY
TRBV5-4 | - | ASSFFSVQETQY
TRBV28 | - | ASRGGANVLT
TRBV7-8 | - | ASSFRGRGSEKLF
TRBV6-5 | - | ASSYSRGGTEAF
TRBV30 | - | AWSGPSPKETQY
TRBV6-4 | - | ASRPGTGVSPLH
TRBV6-5 | once | ASSYSGGPEQF
TRBV5-4 | - | ASSLSTDTQY
TRBV19 | once | ATSTRPNTGELF
TRBV11-2 | - | ASRRQGGGYEQY
TRBV3-1/TRBV3-2 | - | ASSQHFTDPGNTIY
TRBV10-1 | - | ASSMGQGSSTEAF
TRBV6-2/TRBV6-3 | once | ASSKTSRGTGELF
TRBV6-1 | - | ASSETQAPNYGYT
TRBV9 | - | ASSGLARELF
TRBV19 | - | ASNRQGRSGQPQH
TRBV10-3 | once | AISESLPDTQY